This T cell receptor (beta chain) came from a study of regulatory T cells in long-lasting Graves disease. This clonotype came up many times. The time point: newly diagnosed GD, antithyroid drugs for less than 3 months. There was RNA extracted from PBMCs, and the TCR library was made from it. Construction of the TCR beta libraries employed iRepertoire HTBI primers in conjunction with Arm-PCR of CDR3 regions. TCRdb passed the multiplex PCR reads through MiXCR, listing each CDR3 protein once. The sample holds roughly 430,000 distinct CDR3 sequences, roughly 15% seen once. The data were also submitted as part of a second study, on T cells in Graves' hyperthyroidism and ophthalmopathy.

Specimen: peripheral blood mononuclear cells (PBMCs), collected at new diagnosis, from a patient treated with antithyroid drugs. The TCR comes from a woman in her twenties or thirties with Graves disease.

This CDR3 reads CASSLIAGLEGRQYF. CDR3 nucleotides: TGTGCCAGCAGTTTAATCGCGGGGCTGGAGGGGAGGCAGTACTTC. The rearrangement uses TRBV28 and TRBJ2-7; D is possibly TRBD2 (6 bases). V was cut by 2 bases and J by 9 bases, with 20 bases left in between. This CDR3 is 15 amino acids long. CDR1 MDHEN and CDR2 SYDVKM come from the germline V gene. The variable domain in full, completed from reference TRBV28 and TRBJ2-7, reads DVKVTQSSRYLVKRTGEKVFLECVQDMDHENMFWYRQDPGLGLRLIYFSYDVKMKEKGDIPEGYSVSREKKERFSLILESASTNQTSMYLCASSLIAGLEGRQYFGPGTRLTVT.